The rows below give T cell receptor beta chains drawn from one sample of a study of cytomegalovirus exposure and HLA in healthy donors. Profiled with immunoSEQ multiplex PCR; TCRdb holds only in-frame clones, not every one. The table has approximately 300,000 clones, roughly 90% seen once. The specimen was PBMCs. Receptors originate from a woman aged 25 to 45 in good health and CMV-seropositive. Both conserved end residues are part of each CDR3. D genes are given only for firm matches. The size field is filled for only some rows; it gives once, few, many or a size class.

clone_size d_call j_call v_call cdr3_nt cdr3_aa
once . TRBJ1-1 TRBV7-9 TGTGCCAGCATCATGGACACTGAAGCTTTCTTT CASIMDTEAFF
once . TRBJ1-2 TRBV11-2 TGTGCCAGCAGCTCGATAAAGGACAGCCTCTATGGCTACACCTTC CASSSIKDSLYGYTF
once TRBD1 TRBJ2-7 TRBV5-1 TGCGCCAGCAGCCCTATACAGGGGGGTGGCGAGCAGTACTTC CASSPIQGGGEQYF
. . TRBJ2-1 TRBV2 TGTGCCTGCTCCTACAATGAGCAGTTCTTC CACSYNEQFF
. . TRBJ1-2 TRBV11-2 TGTGCCAGCAGCCCCTCGGGGTACTATGGCTACACCTTC CASSPSGYYGYTF
. . TRBJ1-1 TRBV20-1 TGCAGTGCTAGAGACACTGAAGCTTTCTTT CSARDTEAFF
. . TRBJ1-2 TRBV27 TGTGCCAGCAGTTTATTGGGGGGCCAAGGCTATGGCTACACCTTC CASSLLGGQGYGYTF
once . TRBJ1-2 TRBV30 TGTGCCTGGAGTGTGGCCACCGATGGCTACACCTTC CAWSVATDGYTF
. . TRBJ1-1 TRBV5-1 TGCGCCAGCAGCCCCCTCCGGGAAGATGAAGCTTTCTTT CASSPLREDEAFF
. TRBD1 TRBJ2-7 TRBV18 TGTGCCAGCTCATCAGGGACAGCCTCTACCTACGAGCAGTACTTC CASSSGTASTYEQYF
. TRBD2 TRBJ2-1 TRBV5-4 TGTGCCAGCAGCACGGGGGGGGCAGGGGAGCACAATGAGCAGTTCTTC CASSTGGAGEHNEQFF
. TRBD2 TRBJ2-7 TRBV27 TGTGCCAGCAGTCCAACGCGGGCGACTAGCGGGAGCTCCTACGAGCAGTACTTC CASSPTRATSGSSYEQYF
. TRBD1 TRBJ2-7 TRBV28 TGTGCCAGCAGTAGGGGGCGGATAGGCGAGCAGTACTTC CASSRGRIGEQYF
. . TRBJ1-1 TRBV29-1 TGCAGCGTTGAAGAATGGGGGCGGACTGAAGCTTTCTTT CSVEEWGRTEAFF
. . TRBJ2-7 TRBV30 TGTGCCTGGAGTGTAAATCTGCTCGGGGGCGAGCAGTACTTC CAWSVNLLGGEQYF
. . TRBJ2-1 TRBV9 TGTGCCAGCAGCGCGACCGGGACCATGTACAATGAGCAGTTCTTC CASSATGTMYNEQFF
. . TRBJ2-1 TRBV15 TGTGCCACCAGCAGAGATCTGTCCCTGGGGAACTCCTACAATGAGCAGTTCTTC CATSRDLSLGNSYNEQFF
. TRBD1 TRBJ2-1 TRBV4-1 TGCGCCAGCAGCCGCCTCGGGACAGAACTCTACAATGAGCAGTTCTTC CASSRLGTELYNEQFF
. . TRBJ1-4 TRBV29-1 TGCAGCGTCCGCCCGGGGGGGACAACTAATGAAAAACTGTTTTTT CSVRPGGTTNEKLFF
. . TRBJ2-1 TRBV9 TGTGCCAGCAGCGTAGGTTCTAGCCCTAGCAATGAGCAGTTCTTC CASSVGSSPSNEQFF
few TRBD1 TRBJ2-3 TRBV6-1 TGTGCCAGCAGCCTACAGGGGAACACAGATACGCAGTATTTT CASSLQGNTDTQYF
. . TRBJ1-1 TRBV7-2 TGTGCCAGCAGCTTAGGTCGGCTAAACACTGAAGCTTTCTTT CASSLGRLNTEAFF
. . TRBJ2-7 TRBV5-1 TGCGCCAGCAGCTTGCGGGGCAGGGAACGGTCCTACGAGCAGTACTTC CASSLRGRERSYEQYF
. . TRBJ2-3 TRBV28 TGTGCCAGCAGTTTATATTCGGGCGGTCTCACAGATACGCAGTATTTT CASSLYSGGLTDTQYF
. TRBD1 TRBJ2-1 TRBV29-1 TGCAGCGTTGAAGACCTGACCCGGGACAGGGACCTCAGGAAGGGAAGTGAGCAGTTCTTC CSVEDLTRDRDLRKGSEQFF
. . TRBJ1-6 TRBV5-4 TGTGCCAGCAGCTCGAGACAGGAGAATTCACCCCTCCACTTT CASSSRQENSPLHF
. . TRBJ1-1 TRBV14 TGTGCCAGCAGCCGTAGTGGTCATTACACTGAAGCTTTCTTT CASSRSGHYTEAFF
. . TRBJ2-7 TRBV7-2 TGTGCCAGCAGCTTCCAAGGGGGTTACGAGCAGTACTTC CASSFQGGYEQYF
. . TRBJ2-4 TRBV5-4 TGTGCCAGCAGCTTGTTGAGCGGGGCCAAAAACATTCAGTACTTC CASSLLSGAKNIQYF
. . TRBJ1-2 TRBV2 TGTGCCAGCAGTCCCAGGGTTGTTACCTATGGCTACACCTTC CASSPRVVTYGYTF
. . TRBJ2-1 TRBV4-1 TGCGCCAGCAGCCAAGGTCTAGGATCCTTAAGGATCTACAATGAGCAGTTCTTC CASSQGLGSLRIYNEQFF
. . TRBJ2-1 TRBV4-1 TGCGCCAGCAGCCAATCCGCCCTACGAATTGTGACAAACTCCTACAATGAGCAGTTCTTC CASSQSALRIVTNSYNEQFF
. . TRBJ2-1 TRBV12-2 TGTGCAAGTCGCTATACGATACTCGGACTAGCGGGAGTTAGGGATCAGTTCTTC CASRYTILGLAGVRDQFF
. . TRBJ2-7 TRBV6-6 TGTGCCAGCAACTCCGAGACAGCCTACGAGCAGTACTTC CASNSETAYEQYF
few . TRBJ1-3 TRBV7-2 TGTGCCAGCAGCCTCGGTCGGACGGGAAACACCATATATTTT CASSLGRTGNTIYF
. . TRBJ2-3 TRBV27 TGTGCCAGCAGTTCGGTACACACGGCGGAAGATACGCAGTATTTT CASSSVHTAEDTQYF
. TRBD2 TRBJ2-3 TRBV19 TGTGCCAGTAGTTTAGCGGGGATCACAGATACGCAGTATTTT CASSLAGITDTQYF
. . TRBJ1-6 TRBV28 TGTGCCAGCAGGGGAGCCTTTAGCGTATCCTATAATTCACCCCTCCACTTT CASRGAFSVSYNSPLHF
. . TRBJ1-3 TRBV7-7 TGTGCCAGCAGCTCGGGGACTGTAGGCTCTGGAAACACCATATATTTT CASSSGTVGSGNTIYF
. . TRBJ1-1 TRBV5-1 TGCGCCAGCAGCTCAATGACAGGTATGAACACTGAAGCTTTCTTT CASSSMTGMNTEAFF
. . TRBJ2-2 TRBV9 TGTGCCAGCAGCCAGCCAGGGGCGGGCACCGGGGAGCTGTTTTTT CASSQPGAGTGELFF
. . TRBJ2-3 TRBV29-1 TGCAGCGTGAGGCCCCTCACAGATACGCAGTATTTT CSVRPLTDTQYF
. . TRBJ2-6 TRBV7-6 TGTGCCAGCAGTGTTTTGGGACCCACCTCTGGGGCCAACGTCCTGACTTTC CASSVLGPTSGANVLTF
. . TRBJ1-4 TRBV7-6 TGTGCCAGCAGCTTAGTGGGCAGCGACAATGAAAAACTGTTTTTT CASSLVGSDNEKLFF
. TRBD1 TRBJ1-4 TRBV5-3 TGTGCCAGAAGATGCGATCCGGGACAGGTTACCCGTACTAATGAAAAACTGTTTTTT CARRCDPGQVTRTNEKLFF
. . TRBJ1-2 TRBV5-6 TGTGCCAGCAGCTACCGACAGGCGATCTATGGCTACACCTTC CASSYRQAIYGYTF
. . TRBJ1-3 TRBV30 TGTGCCTGGAGCGGGCAGGGATGGGACTCTGGAAACACCATATATTTT CAWSGQGWDSGNTIYF